Listed here are 3 T cell receptor beta chains from one sample, sequenced in a study of blood T cell repertoires in COVID-19. Clones were read by immunoSEQ multiplex PCR, and TCRdb kept only the in-frame ones, dropping some. This sample has about 500,000 clones; approximately 92% occur once, and the top ten carry 0.9%. The specimen sequenced was peripheral blood. Receptors were obtained from a man between 18 and 29 years old with COVID-19, enrolled during active disease.

CDR3 sequence (DNA): TGTGCCAGCAGCCCCGGCGGGGACTATCAGTATGGCTACACCTTC. Its protein product is CASSPGGDYQYGYTF. The J gene is TRBJ1-2, the V gene TRBV5-4, with D possibly TRBD1 on 5 matching bases. The CDR3 is 15 residues long. Germline-derived CDR1 and CDR2 are SGHNT and YYREEE (reference sequence). Trimming left V 4 bases short and J 5 bases short, with 18 bases between. The full variable domain, rest sourced from reference TRBV5-4 and TRBJ1-2, is ETGVTQSPTHLIKTRGQQVTLRCSSQSGHNTVSWYQQALGQGPQFIFQYYREEENGRGNFPPRFSGLQFPNYSSELNVNALELDDSALYLCASSPGGDYQYGYTFGSGTRLTVV.

The rearrangement joins TRBV29-1 to TRBJ2-7, with 9 bases that match TRBD2. The CDR3 is made up of 15 amino acids. The trim removed 5 bases at V and 4 bases at J, leaving 12 bases unmatched. Looked up from germline, CDR1 is SQVTM and CDR2 is ANQGSEA. This CDR3 is CSVLSLAGDSYEQYF. In DNA, the CDR3 is TGCAGCGTTCTTTCTTTAGCGGGAGACTCTTACGAGCAGTACTTC.

This clone has a handful of counts. V usage is TRBV6-5 and J usage is TRBJ1-3; D remains unclear. Germline CDR1 and CDR2: MNHEY and SVGAGI. V lost 0 bases and J lost 0, with 6 bases in between. CDR3 size: 15 residues. As DNA, the CDR3 is TGTGCCAGCAGTTACTCGAGGTACTCTGGAAACACCATATATTTT. Protein: CASSYSRYSGNTIYF.